The next 29 T cell receptor beta chains were all read from a single sample in a study of blood T cell repertoires in COVID-19. Assay: immunoSEQ multiplex PCR; the TCRdb copy retains only in-frame clones and omits some. The table shows hundreds of thousands of clones, with approximately 88% occurring only once. Sequenced sample: peripheral blood. Source of these receptors: a middle-aged man with acute or convalescent COVID-19.

The genes are TRBV5-4 and TRBJ2-1; 9 bases line up with TRBD1. CDR1 SGHNT and CDR2 YYREEE come from the germline V gene (reference sequence). Trimming cost V 0 bases and J 9 bases; bases outside gene matches: 7. The CDR3 consists of 15 residues. Here the CDR3 DNA reads TGTGCCAGCAGCTTGGAACAGGGGGCAGGGTCTGAGCAGTTCTTC. Amino acid sequence: CASSLEQGAGSEQFF.

The V and J genes are TRBV6-5 and TRBJ1-5; D remains ambiguous. Germline CDR1 is MNHEY and CDR2 is SVGAGI. V dropped 7 bases and J dropped 3 bases, with 10 bases sitting between them. This CDR3 is 13 amino acids long. The CDR3 loop reads CASISRFNQPQHF. The CDR3 nucleotides are TGTGCCAGCATATCGAGGTTCAATCAGCCCCAGCATTTT.

This chain connects TRBV7-2 to TRBJ2-2; tentatively, D is TRBD1 (5 bases). This CDR3 is 15 amino acids long. Germline CDR1 reads SGHTA; CDR2 reads FQGNSA. V lost 2 bases and J lost 1, with 8 bases in between. The CDR3 coding sequence is TGTGCCAGCAGCTTAAGCAGGGTGAACACCGGGGAGCTGTTTTTT. Its translation is CASSLSRVNTGELFF.

The genes are TRBV27 and TRBJ2-5; D perhaps matches TRBD1 (5 bases). The CDR3 has 15 amino acids. Germline V CDR1 and CDR2: MNHEY, SMNVEV (reference sequence). Trimming took off 4 bases at V and 1 base at J, with 13 bases between the two ends. DNA of the CDR3: TGTGCCAGCAGTTCGATGGGGCAGATCCAAGAGACCCAGTACTTC. Encoded protein: CASSSMGQIQETQYF.

This chain uses TRBV6-7 with TRBJ2-4; TRBD2 is a possible D gene (5 bases). TRBV6-7 is filed as an ORF, its function uncertain. The CDR3 consists of 18 residues. V dropped 2 bases and J dropped 3 bases, with 20 bases sitting between them. CDR3 in amino acids: CASSYDTNRRGIKNIQYF. DNA for the CDR3: TGTGCCAGCAGTTACGACACAAACCGCCGGGGAATCAAAAACATTCAGTACTTC.

The J gene is TRBJ1-6, the V gene TRBV13; 7 nucleotides match TRBD1. Trimming removed 5 bases from V and 9 bases from J; junction bases left unmatched: 13. Germline CDR1 PRHDT, CDR2 FYEKMQ (reference sequence). The CDR3 runs to 16 residues. CDR3 sequence: CASSRRTGTVGSPLHF. The CDR3 DNA follows: TGTGCCAGCAGCCGCCGCACCGGGACAGTCGGTTCACCCCTCCACTTT. Drawing the rest from reference TRBV13 and TRBJ1-6, the complete variable domain is AAGVIQSPRHLIKEKRETATLKCYPIPRHDTVYWYQQGPGQDPQFLISFYEKMQSDKGSIPDRFSAQQFSDYHSELNMSSLELGDSALYFCASSRRTGTVGSPLHFGNGTRLTVT.

The chain couples TRBV6-5 to TRBJ2-1; tentatively, D is TRBD2 (5 bases). Germline lookup yields CDR1 MNHEY and CDR2 SVGAGI. V lost 7 bases to trimming and J lost 10 bases, with 17 bases between them. The CDR3 length is 13 residues. The CDR3 region is CASILPPSSEQFF. CDR3 sequence (DNA): TGTGCCAGCATTTTACCCCCTAGCTCCGAGCAGTTCTTC.

The rearrangement joins TRBV6-5 to TRBJ2-3; 9 positions agree with TRBD1. Germline V gene data show CDR1 as MNHEY and CDR2 as SVGAGI. The CDR3 totals 15 residues. V lost 4 bases to trimming and J lost 3 bases; unmatched junction nucleotides: 5. The CDR3: CASSFGTGNTDTQYF. CDR3 nucleotides: TGTGCCAGCAGTTTCGGGACAGGGAATACAGATACGCAGTATTTT.

The V gene is TRBV27, the J gene TRBJ2-1; the match to TRBD2 covers 11 bases. The germline V gene encodes CDR1 MNHEY and CDR2 SMNVEV (reference sequence). CDR3 size: 15 residues. V lost 0 bases and J lost 10; bases outside the gene matches: 5. The CDR3 spells CASSLSASGGREQFF. The DNA of the CDR3 is TGTGCCAGCAGTTTATCAGCTAGCGGGGGGAGGGAGCAGTTCTTC.

As concerns this clone: One end of the junction fails to match germline, which may point to a read error. J is TRBJ1-1 and V is TRBV6-5, with D possibly being TRBD1 (5 bases). CDR1 MNHEY and CDR2 SVGAGI come from the germline V gene. The CDR3 sequence is 13 residues long. The CDR3 DNA sequence: TGTGCCAGCAGCAGGGAACTGAACACCGAAGCTTTCTTT. This codes for CASSRELNTEAFF.

The chain has TRBV18 and TRBJ2-1; D perhaps matches TRBD1 (5 bases). This CDR3 contains 13 residues. Trimming left V 4 bases short and J 4 bases short, with 8 bases between. Germline CDR1 is KGHSH and CDR2 is LQKENI. Written as DNA, the CDR3 is TGTGCCAGCTCACAGACAGATTACAATGAGCAGTTCTTC. It translates to CASSQTDYNEQFF.

This clone appeared a single time. The chain combines TRBV7-2 with TRBJ2-3; D perhaps matches TRBD2 (6 bases). CDR1 is SGHTA and CDR2 is FQGNSA in the germline V gene. The germline V and J ends were trimmed by 1 base and 3 bases, with 8 bases remaining between them. The CDR3 extends over 14 amino acids. CDR3 nucleotides: TGTGCCAGCAGCTTAGTAGGACTAACAGATACGCAGTATTTT. It encodes CASSLVGLTDTQYF.

The DNA of the CDR3 is TGTGCCAGCAGCGCCGGACAGGATGCCATTAATGAAAAACTGTTTTTT. It codes for CASSAGQDAINEKLFF. V is TRBV11-1 and J is TRBJ1-4; TRBD1 matches 7 bases. CDR1 and CDR2 (germline): SGHAT, FQDESV (reference sequence). V lost 5 bases and J lost 4; bases outside the gene matches: 10. CDR3 length: 16 residues.

The chain has TRBV5-4 and TRBJ1-2; TRBD1 might be the D (6 bases). V dropped 6 bases and J dropped 4 bases, with 13 bases sitting between them. This CDR3 is built from 13 residues. Germline values: CDR1 SGHNT, CDR2 YYREEE (reference sequence). CDR3 bases: TGTGCCAGCACTACAGGGAGAGGCTATGGCTACACCTTC. This codes for CASTTGRGYGYTF.

With regard to this clone: Other nucleotide sequences from this sample produce the same CDR3. J is TRBJ1-2 and V is TRBV12-3 or TRBV12-4; 7 nucleotides align to TRBD1. V gave up 5 bases and J gave up 4 bases; unmatched junction bases: 4. This CDR3 region has 13 residues. The CDR3 is CASSRQGAYGYTF. For the CDR3, the DNA is TGTGCCAGCAGTCGACAGGGCGCCTATGGCTACACCTTC.

This rearrangement joins TRBV19 to TRBJ1-5; possible D gene TRBD1, 6 bases. Per the germline V gene, CDR1 is LNHDA and CDR2 is SQIVND (reference sequence). V gave up 6 bases and J gave up 3 bases, with 18 bases separating them. The length of the CDR3 is 16 residues. The CDR3 region is CASRPQGPRNNQPQHF. CDR3 nucleotides: TGTGCCAGTAGGCCCCAGGGGCCCCGAAACAATCAGCCCCAGCATTTT.

Here the CDR3 reads CASSRLPSSGGRGNTIYF. As DNA, the CDR3 is TGTGCCAGCAGCCGTCTGCCCTCATCAGGGGGAAGAGGAAACACCATATATTTT. The chain uses TRBV28 and TRBJ1-3; 7 nucleotides agree with TRBD1. CDR1 MDHEN and CDR2 SYDVKM come from the germline V gene. The CDR3 spans 18 residues. The ends lost 6 bases at V and 4 bases at J; junction bases unmatched: 18.

The chain couples TRBV11-2 to TRBJ2-1, with TRBD2 matching over 11 bases. The J segment lost 2 bases and the V segment lost 5 bases, leaving 2 bases of the junction unmatched. The CDR3 totals 15 residues. Germline V lookup: CDR1 SGHAT, CDR2 FQNNGV. The CDR3 sequence is CASSRLAGPYNEQFF. As DNA, the CDR3 is TGTGCCAGCAGCCGACTAGCGGGACCCTACAATGAGCAGTTCTTC.

The chain carries TRBV19 and TRBJ1-1; no definite D call. This CDR3 spans 13 amino acids. CDR1 is LNHDA, CDR2 SQIVND, per germline (reference sequence). Trimming removed 6 bases at V and 5 bases at J, with 13 bases between. The CDR3: CASSSFGVTEAFF. DNA for the CDR3: TGTGCCAGTAGCAGTTTTGGTGTGACTGAAGCTTTCTTT.

J is TRBJ1-1 and V is TRBV9; TRBD1 matches 9 bases. CDR1 is SGDLS and CDR2 is YYNGEE in the germline V gene. J gave up 3 bases and V 0 bases, and 3 bases lay outside the gene matches. The CDR3 is made up of 15 amino acids. The CDR3 sequence: CASSVGGQGYTEAFF. In nucleotides, the CDR3 is TGTGCCAGCAGCGTAGGTGGACAGGGGTACACTGAAGCTTTCTTT.

This clone was found a few times. V is TRBV27 and J is TRBJ1-2; D is perhaps TRBD1 (6 bases). V was cut by 3 bases and J by 4 bases, with 9 bases left in between. The CDR3 runs 13 residues. The germline V gene encodes CDR1 MNHEY and CDR2 SMNVEV (reference sequence). The CDR3 here is CASSFRGAYGYTF. The CDR3 DNA is TGTGCCAGCAGTTTCAGGGGCGCCTATGGCTACACCTTC.

The chain employs TRBV29-1 and TRBJ2-3, with D perhaps TRBD1 (6 bases). Germline values: CDR1 SQVTM, CDR2 ANQGSEA. The CDR3 runs to 12 residues. Trimming cost V 4 bases and J 6 bases, with 11 bases left between them. The CDR3 nucleotides read TGCAGCGTTGTTTTGGGGGCCGATACGCAGTATTTT. It codes for CSVVLGADTQYF.

The rearrangement links TRBV19 to TRBJ1-5, with a possible D match to TRBD1 (6 bases). CDR1 is LNHDA and CDR2 is SQIVND in the germline V gene (reference sequence). The CDR3 spans 13 residues. The V gene lost 5 bases and the J gene lost 4 bases, with 9 bases spanning the gap. The CDR3 DNA reads as TGTGCCAGTAGTGGACAGACGAATCAGCCCCAGCATTTT. This encodes CASSGQTNQPQHF.

This clone was seen once. The chain is built from TRBV25-1 and TRBJ1-4; 7 nucleotides line up with TRBD1. The germline V gene encodes CDR1 MGHDK and CDR2 SYGVNS. J was trimmed by 8 bases and V by 4 bases; bases with no gene match: 16. This CDR3 has 17 amino acids. The CDR3, as DNA: TGTGCCAGCAGTGCCCGGGACAGTCAGGGGGTAGGGGAAAAACTGTTTTTT. Residues: CASSARDSQGVGEKLFF.

In its sample, this clone was seen a few times. The J gene is TRBJ1-2, the V gene TRBV19, with TRBD1 matching over 7 bases. Germline trimming cut 8 bases from V and 3 bases from J; bases unmatched to any gene: 9. The CDR3 consists of 14 residues. Germline-derived CDR1 and CDR2 are LNHDA and SQIVND (reference sequence). In nucleotides, the CDR3 is TGTGCCAGTGCCCCCGGGACAGACTACTATGGCTACACCTTC. Its translation is CASAPGTDYYGYTF.

This chain connects TRBV11-2 to TRBJ2-7; TRBD2 is a possible D gene (5 bases). Between the trimmed V and J ends, which lost 6 bases and 7 bases, there was a span of 28 bases. This CDR3 has 17 amino acids. Per the germline V gene, CDR1 is SGHAT and CDR2 is FQNNGV. The DNA for the CDR3 is TGTGCCAGCAGTTCTAGCCCGCTTCCGGGAACTCTTGCGGAGCAGTACTTC. Encoded protein: CASSSSPLPGTLAEQYF.

This sequence joins TRBV25-1 and TRBJ1-6, with TRBD1 matching 7 bases. CDR3 length: 17 amino acids. V shed 3 bases and J 5 bases; nucleotides not matched to a gene: 10. CDR1 is MGHDK, CDR2 SYGVNS, per germline. DNA of the CDR3: TGTGCCAGCAGTGATGACGGGACAGCGGAAAATAATTCACCCCTCCACTTT. The encoded protein is CASSDDGTAENNSPLHF. The whole variable domain, filled in from reference TRBV25-1 and TRBJ1-6, reads EADIYQTPRYLVIGTGKKITLECSQTMGHDKMYWYQQDPGMELHLIHYSYGVNSTEKGDLSSESTVSRIRTEHFPLTLESARPSHTSQYLCASSDDGTAENNSPLHFGNGTRLTVT.

This chain joins TRBV11-2 and TRBJ2-2; 7 bases match TRBD1. The V segment lost 1 base and the J segment 1 base; nucleotides outside the gene matches: 3. The CDR3 runs to 16 residues. Per the germline V gene, CDR1 is SGHAT and CDR2 is FQNNGV. This CDR3 reads CASSLVGGRNTGELFF. The DNA of the CDR3 is TGTGCCAGCAGCTTAGTAGGGGGCCGGAACACCGGGGAGCTGTTTTTT.

The rearrangement links TRBV12-5 to TRBJ2-2, with 14 positions matching TRBD2. Germline V lookup: CDR1 LGHNT, CDR2 FRNRAP. This CDR3 comprises 16 residues. V gave up 6 bases and J gave up 4 bases; unmatched junction bases: 4. CDR3 region: CASGSGLAGVTGELFF. CDR3 in DNA: TGTGCTAGTGGCTCGGGACTAGCGGGAGTCACCGGGGAGCTGTTTTTT.